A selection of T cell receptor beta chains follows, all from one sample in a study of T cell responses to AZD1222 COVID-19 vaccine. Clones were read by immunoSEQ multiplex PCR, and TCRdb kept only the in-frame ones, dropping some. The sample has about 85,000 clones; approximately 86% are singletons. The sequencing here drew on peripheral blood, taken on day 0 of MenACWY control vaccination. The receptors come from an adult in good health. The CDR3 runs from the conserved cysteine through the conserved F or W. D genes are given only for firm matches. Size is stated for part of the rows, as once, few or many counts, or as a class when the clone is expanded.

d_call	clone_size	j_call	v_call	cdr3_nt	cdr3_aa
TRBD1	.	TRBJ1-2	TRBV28	TGTGCCAGCAGTCCCCGTTACTTCAGGGGGCAAGTCTATGGCTACACCTTC	CASSPRYFRGQVYGYTF
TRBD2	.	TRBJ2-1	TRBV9	TGTGCCAGCAGCGCCCAAGAACTAGCGGGGGCTCAGACCTCCTACAATGAGCAGTTCTTC	CASSAQELAGAQTSYNEQFF
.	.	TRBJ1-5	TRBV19	TGTGCCAGTAGTTCCCCCCCAGGGGTAAGCAATCAGCCCCAGCATTTT	CASSSPPGVSNQPQHF
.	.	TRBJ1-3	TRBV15	TGTGCCACCAGCAGAGATAAGACAATCTCTGGAAACACCATATATTTT	CATSRDKTISGNTIYF
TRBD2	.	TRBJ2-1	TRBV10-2	TGCGCCAGCATTGACGGGGGGGCCTCCTACAATGAGCAGTTCTTC	CASIDGGASYNEQFF
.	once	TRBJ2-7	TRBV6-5	TGTGCCAGCAGTTCCGTGGGGGGATCCTACGAGCAGTACTTC	CASSSVGGSYEQYF
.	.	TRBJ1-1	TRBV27	TGTGCCAGCAGTTCCCCCGGAGTCGTGAACACTGAAGCTTTCTTT	CASSSPGVVNTEAFF
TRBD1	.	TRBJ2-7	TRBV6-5	TGTGCCAGCAGTTACTCGGGACAGGACACCGCCTACGAGCAGTACTTC	CASSYSGQDTAYEQYF
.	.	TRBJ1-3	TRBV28	TGTGCCAGCGGGCGGGAAACAGGGTCTGGAAACACCATATATTTT	CASGRETGSGNTIYF
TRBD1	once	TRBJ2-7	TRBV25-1	TGTGCCAGCAGTGAATACGGGACAGGAAGCTACGAGCAGTACTTC	CASSEYGTGSYEQYF
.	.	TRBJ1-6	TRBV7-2	TGTGCCAGCAGCTTAGCAGGGTTGGATTCACCCCTCCACTTT	CASSLAGLDSPLHF
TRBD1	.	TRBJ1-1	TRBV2	TGTGCCAGCAGGGACAGGGTGAACACTGAAGCTTTCTTT	CASRDRVNTEAFF
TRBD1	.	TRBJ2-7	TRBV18	TGTGCCAGCTCACCTCTGGGACAGGGCTACGAGCAGTACTTC	CASSPLGQGYEQYF
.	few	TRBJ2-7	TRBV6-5	TGTGCCAGCAGCAGTTTGAGTTATTCCTACGAGCAGTACTTC	CASSSLSYSYEQYF
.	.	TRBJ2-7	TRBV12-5	TGTGCTAGTGGTTTGGAGAAACAGGGGAGGCACGAGCAGTACTTC	CASGLEKQGRHEQYF
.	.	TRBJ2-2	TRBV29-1	TGCAGCGTTGATGGGGAGCCGTACACCGGGGAGCTGTTTTTT	CSVDGEPYTGELFF
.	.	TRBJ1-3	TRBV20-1	TGCAGTGCCACCAAGGGAAACACCATATATTTT	CSATKGNTIYF
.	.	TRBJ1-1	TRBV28	TGTGCCAGCAGTTTTCTGGATAGGAAGACTGAAGCTTTCTTT	CASSFLDRKTEAFF
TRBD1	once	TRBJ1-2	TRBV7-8	TGTGCCAGCAGCCGAGAACCCGGGACAGGGCATTATGGCTACACCTTC	CASSREPGTGHYGYTF
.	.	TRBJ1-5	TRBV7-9	TGTGCCAGCAGCCCAGCAGGGCGGCCCCAGCATTTT	CASSPAGRPQHF
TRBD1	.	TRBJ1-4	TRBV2	TGTGCCAGCAGTGGGTGGACAGGGGATGGAGCAACTAATGAAAAACTGTTTTTT	CASSGWTGDGATNEKLFF
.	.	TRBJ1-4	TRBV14	TGTGCCAGCAGCCGGTCCCTTAACAGGGAAAATGAAAAACTGTTTTTT	CASSRSLNRENEKLFF
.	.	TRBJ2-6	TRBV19	TGTGCCAGTGGTCCCGGGGCTGGGGCCAACGTCCTGACTTTC	CASGPGAGANVLTF
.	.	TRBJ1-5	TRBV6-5	TGTGCCAGCAGTTACTCAGGGCAGGGGTTCTATCAGCCCCAGCATTTT	CASSYSGQGFYQPQHF
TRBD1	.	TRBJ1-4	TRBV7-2	TGTGCCAGCAGCTATACAGGGGGCGGACTGTTTTTT	CASSYTGGGLFF
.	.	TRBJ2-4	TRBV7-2	TGTGCCAGCAGCTTAGAAGGCCAGCTAGCCAAAAACATTCAGTACTTC	CASSLEGQLAKNIQYF
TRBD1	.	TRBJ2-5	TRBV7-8	TGTGCCAGCAGCTCCAGACAGGGTATGCAGACCCAGTACTTC	CASSSRQGMQTQYF
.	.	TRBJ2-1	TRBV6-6	TGTGCCAGCAGTTACACGGGACTTGGCTACAATGAGCAGTTCTTC	CASSYTGLGYNEQFF
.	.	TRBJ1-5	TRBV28	TGTGCCAGCACCCCCGGGGGGGAGAACCTCAGCAATCAGCCCCAGCATTTT	CASTPGGENLSNQPQHF
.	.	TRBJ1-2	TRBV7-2	TGTGCCAGCAGCTTGGGGCTCTATGGCTACACCTTC	CASSLGLYGYTF
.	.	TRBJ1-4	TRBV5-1	TGCGCCAGCAGCTTGTCGGTCGGTGAAAAACTGTTTTTT	CASSLSVGEKLFF
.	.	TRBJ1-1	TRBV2	TGTGCCAGCAGTGAAGTAGTCAGGGGCACTGAAGCTTTCTTT	CASSEVVRGTEAFF
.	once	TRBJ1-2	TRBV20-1	TGCAGTGCGGGGGGGGTCTATGGCTACACCTTC	CSAGGVYGYTF
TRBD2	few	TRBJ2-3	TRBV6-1	TGTGCCAGCAGTGAAGCGTCAGCTAGCGGGACAGATACGCAGTATTTT	CASSEASASGTDTQYF
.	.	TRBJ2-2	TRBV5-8	TGTGCCACCCCCCAGACCGGGGAGCTGTTTTTT	CATPQTGELFF
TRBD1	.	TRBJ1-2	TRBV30	TGTGCCTGGAGTGCGGACAGGGGCGGCTACACCTTC	CAWSADRGGYTF
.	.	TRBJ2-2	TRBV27	TGTGCCAGCAGAGGCATAGATTCGAACACCGGGGAGCTGTTTTTT	CASRGIDSNTGELFF
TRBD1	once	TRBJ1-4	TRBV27	TGTGCCAGCAGTTTAGGACAGGGACATGCAACTAATGAAAAACTGTTTTTT	CASSLGQGHATNEKLFF
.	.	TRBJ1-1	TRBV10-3	TGTGCCATCAGTGAGTCACAAGCTACGGGAAACACTGAAGCTTTCTTT	CAISESQATGNTEAFF
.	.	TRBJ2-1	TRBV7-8	TGTGCCAGCAGCTTATGGAGGGACGCTGAGCAGTTCTTC	CASSLWRDAEQFF
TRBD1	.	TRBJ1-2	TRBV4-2	TGTGCCAGCAGCCCTGAGGGGACAGAGAACTATGGCTACACCTTC	CASSPEGTENYGYTF
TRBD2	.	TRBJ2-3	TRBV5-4	TGTGCCAGCAGCCCACTAGCGGGGGGCACAGATACGCAGTATTTT	CASSPLAGGTDTQYF
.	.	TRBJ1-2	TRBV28	TGTGCCAGCAGTTTTGGCGGGGGGTCTAGCTATGGCTACACCTTC	CASSFGGGSSYGYTF
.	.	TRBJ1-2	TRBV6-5	TGTGCCAGCAGGCAAGAAGGATGGTTTGGCTACACCTTC	CASRQEGWFGYTF
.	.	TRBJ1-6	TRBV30	TGTGCCTGGGGCGACGGAAACTCCTATAATTCACCCCTCCACTTT	CAWGDGNSYNSPLHF
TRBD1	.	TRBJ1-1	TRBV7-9	TGTGCCAGCAGCCGGACAGGGAGGGGCACTGAAGCTTTCTTT	CASSRTGRGTEAFF
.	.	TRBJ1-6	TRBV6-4	TGTGCCAGCAGTGCCCACGGGCGAGAAACCTATTCACCCCTCCACTTT	CASSAHGRETYSPLHF
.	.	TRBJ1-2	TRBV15	TGTGCCACCGGGTTAGGGCACCACACTTCCTATGGCTACACCTTC	CATGLGHHTSYGYTF
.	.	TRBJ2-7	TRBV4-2	TGTGCCAGCAGCCTTACTTACGAGCGATACGAGTACGAGCAGTACTTC	CASSLTYERYEYEQYF